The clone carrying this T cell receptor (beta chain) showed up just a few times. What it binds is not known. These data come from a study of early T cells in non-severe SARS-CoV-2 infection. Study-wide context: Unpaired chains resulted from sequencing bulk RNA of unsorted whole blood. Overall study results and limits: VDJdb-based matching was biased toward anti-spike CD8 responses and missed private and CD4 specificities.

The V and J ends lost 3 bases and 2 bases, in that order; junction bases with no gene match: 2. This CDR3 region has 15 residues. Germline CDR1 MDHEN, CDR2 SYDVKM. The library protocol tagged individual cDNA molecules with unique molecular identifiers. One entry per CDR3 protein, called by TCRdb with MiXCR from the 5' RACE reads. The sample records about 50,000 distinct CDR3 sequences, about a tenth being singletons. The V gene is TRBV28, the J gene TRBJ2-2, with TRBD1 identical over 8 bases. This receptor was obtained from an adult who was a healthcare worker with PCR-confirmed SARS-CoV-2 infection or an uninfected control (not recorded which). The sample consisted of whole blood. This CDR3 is CASSLDRDNTGELFF. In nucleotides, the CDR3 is TGTGCCAGCAGTTTGGACAGGGACAACACCGGGGAGCTGTTTTTT. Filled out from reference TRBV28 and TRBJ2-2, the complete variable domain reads DVKVTQSSRYLVKRTGEKVFLECVQDMDHENMFWYRQDPGLGLRLIYFSYDVKMKEKGDIPEGYSVSREKKERFSLILESASTNQTSMYLCASSLDRDNTGELFFGEGSRLTVL.